Each of the 9 T cell receptor beta chains below was sequenced from the same sample in a study of cytomegalovirus exposure and HLA in healthy donors. Primers included in the PCR were 60 Vbeta and 13 Jbeta primers. Clones were read by immunoSEQ multiplex PCR, and TCRdb kept only the in-frame ones, dropping some. Counted here are about 57,000 clones, 83% occurring once; the ten biggest clones make up 4.3%. The sample comprised PBMCs. These receptors all come from a man aged 25-45 years in good health and CMV-seronegative.

The J gene is TRBJ1-4, the V gene TRBV28; tentatively, D is TRBD1 (5 bases). Between the trimmed V and J ends, which lost 3 bases and 1 base, there was a span of 6 bases. The CDR3 covers 14 residues. Per the germline V gene, CDR1 is MDHEN and CDR2 is SYDVKM. The CDR3 here is CASSFDRTNEKLFF. The CDR3 nucleotides read TGTGCCAGCAGTTTCGACAGAACTAATGAAAAACTGTTTTTT.

Here the CDR3 DNA reads TGCGCCAGCAGCTTGGCCGCGCTGACAGGGGGCGCAGGGGAGCAGTTCTTC. Residues: CASSLAALTGGAGEQFF. The V and J genes are TRBV5-1 and TRBJ2-1; 10 nucleotides line up with TRBD1. Germline CDR1 is SGHRS and CDR2 is YFSETQ. The CDR3 extends over 17 amino acids. J gave up 10 bases and V 0 bases, and 13 bases lay outside the gene matches.

The chain recombines TRBV9 with TRBJ2-3; a weak D match, TRBD2 (6 bases). The V and J ends lost 0 bases and 6 bases respectively, with 14 bases between them. There are 15 residues in the CDR3. CDR1 and CDR2 (germline): SGDLS, YYNGEE. The CDR3 nucleotides read TGTGCCAGCAGCGTAGATATAGCGGCCGGGGATACGCAGTATTTT. Its protein product is CASSVDIAAGDTQYF.

The V call is TRBV6-1, the J call TRBJ2-7; D may be TRBD2 (6 bases). Germline V gene sequence: CDR1 MNHNS, CDR2 SASEGT. Between the trimmed V and J ends, which lost 6 bases and 0 bases, there was a span of 12 bases. The CDR3 covers 14 residues. The CDR3 region is CASRPLGSSYEQYF. CDR3 sequence (DNA): TGTGCCAGCAGGCCACTCGGGAGCTCCTACGAGCAGTACTTC.

The chain links TRBV7-6 to TRBJ2-3, with 8 bases matching TRBD2. With V trimmed by 5 bases and J by 5 bases, 9 bases remained unmatched. Germline CDR1 SGHVS, CDR2 FNYEAQ. This CDR3 is built from 15 residues. The CDR3 region is CASSHPTSGGDTQYF. CDR3 nucleotides: TGTGCCAGCAGCCACCCCACTAGCGGAGGAGATACGCAGTATTTT.

The gene calls are TRBV7-2 and TRBJ2-7; D gene uncertain. V gave up 7 bases and J gave up 0 bases, with 10 bases separating them. CDR1 SGHTA and CDR2 FQGNSA come from the germline V gene. The CDR3 runs 13 residues. The CDR3, as DNA: TGTGCCAGCAACTTTAGAGGCTCCTACGAGCAGTACTTC. Protein sequence: CASNFRGSYEQYF.

The chain recombines TRBV10-3 with TRBJ2-5; 9 bases map to TRBD1. TRBJ2-7 explains the end of the DNA better; the J call may be wrong. CDR1 and CDR2 from the germline V gene are ENHRY and SYGVKD. CDR3 size: 15 residues. The CDR3 DNA is TGTGCCATCAGTGAGGAGGGACAGGGCTCCTACGAGCAGTACTTC. Encoded protein: CAISEEGQGSYEQYF.

The chain combines TRBV9 with TRBJ2-1; perhaps TRBD1 as D (6 bases). Germline lookup yields CDR1 SGDLS and CDR2 YYNGEE. The V end lost 3 bases, the J end lost 0 bases, and 10 bases lay between the germline ends. The CDR3 is 15 amino acids. Written as DNA, the CDR3 is TGTGCCAGCAGCGCAGGGGCGGGCTCCTACAATGAGCAGTTCTTC. As protein: CASSAGAGSYNEQFF. Complete variable domain (other parts from reference TRBV9 and TRBJ2-1): DSGVTQTPKHLITATGQRVTLRCSPRSGDLSVYWYQQSLDQGLQFLIQYYNGEERAKGNILERFSAQQFPDLHSELNLSSLELGDSALYFCASSAGAGSYNEQFFGPGTRLTVL.

This clone has just one count. This chain links TRBV4-1 with TRBJ2-7; TRBD2 agrees at 8 bases. The CDR3 has 15 residues. CDR1 and CDR2 (germline): MGHRA, YSYEKL. V lost 6 bases and J lost 6; bases outside the gene matches: 13. The CDR3 region has the DNA TGCGCCAGCAGTCTAGGGCATACTAGCGGCTCCGAGCAGTACTTC. It specifies CASSLGHTSGSEQYF.